A single sample is the source of the 27 T cell receptor beta chains below, sequenced in a study of cytomegalovirus exposure and HLA in healthy donors. A multiplex PCR was run with 60 Vbeta primers and 13 Jbeta primers. The repertoire was sequenced with immunoSEQ multiplex PCR; TCRdb's copy has only in-frame clones and lacks some. The table lists approximately 190,000 clones, around 75% of them singletons. The material sequenced was PBMCs. These receptors were taken from a man aged 35 to 55 in good health and CMV-seropositive.

The genes are TRBV7-9 and TRBJ1-4, with D perhaps matching TRBD1 (5 bases). Per the germline V gene, CDR1 is SEHNR and CDR2 is FQNEAQ (reference sequence). Deletions cut 5 bases from V and 8 bases from J, with 24 bases between. The CDR3 is 17 amino acids. The CDR3 DNA sequence: TGTGCCAGCAGCCCCGGGAGGGCGGCAGGGTCCGGGGAAAAACTGTTTTTT. As protein: CASSPGRAAGSGEKLFF.

The chain carries TRBV19 and TRBJ2-7; weak D call: TRBD1 (5 bases). This CDR3 is built from 13 residues. V was pared by 1 base and J by 5 bases, with 9 bases between. The V gene's germline CDR1 is LNHDA and CDR2 SQIVND (reference sequence). Here the CDR3 reads CASSIVSGNEQYF. In DNA, the CDR3 is TGTGCCAGTAGTATAGTCTCAGGGAACGAGCAGTACTTC.

The chain combines TRBV5-1 with TRBJ2-5, with 8 positions matching TRBD1. V lost 0 bases and J lost 5; bases outside the gene matches: 9. Germline V gives CDR1 SGHRS, CDR2 YFSETQ. The CDR3 length is 16 residues. The CDR3 bases are TGCGCCAGCAGCTTGGGGGGACAGGTACCTCCTGAGACCCAGTACTTC. It translates to CASSLGGQVPPETQYF.

The chain joins TRBV27 to TRBJ2-6, with D possibly TRBD1 on 6 matching bases. Germline V gene lookup returns CDR1 MNHEY and CDR2 SMNVEV (reference sequence). V lost 5 bases and J 0 bases, leaving 11 bases between the germline ends. This CDR3 has 16 amino acids. The CDR3 DNA reads as TGTGCCAGCAGTATGGACAGCCGCTCTGGGGCCAACGTCCTGACTTTC. As protein: CASSMDSRSGANVLTF. Filled out from reference TRBV27 and TRBJ2-6, the complete variable domain reads EAQVTQNPRYLITVTGKKLTVTCSQNMNHEYMSWYRQDPGLGLRQIYYSMNVEVTDKGDVPEGYKVSRKEKRNFPLILESPSPNQTSLYFCASSMDSRSGANVLTFGAGSRLTVL.

V is TRBV6-6 and J is TRBJ2-5; D unclear. CDR3 size: 11 residues. Germline V gene sequence: CDR1 MNHNY, CDR2 SVGAGI (reference sequence). The V gene lost 5 bases and the J gene lost 9 bases, with 10 bases spanning the gap. The CDR3 DNA reads TGTGCCAGCAGTCCCGTATCGGCCCAGTACTTC. Amino acid sequence: CASSPVSAQYF.

In regard to this clone: The sample has other DNA sequences that encode this CDR3 too. The V gene is TRBV27, the J gene TRBJ1-1; TRBD1 is a possible D gene (5 bases). This CDR3 has 14 amino acids. Trimming took off 2 bases at V and 1 base at J, with 8 bases between the two ends. The germline V gene encodes CDR1 MNHEY and CDR2 SMNVEV (reference sequence). The CDR3 sequence: CASSLIGGNTEAFF. Here the CDR3 DNA reads TGTGCCAGCAGTTTAATCGGGGGGAACACTGAAGCTTTCTTT.

The chain is built from TRBV5-1 and TRBJ2-5; 8 nucleotides line up with TRBD2. CDR1 and CDR2 from the germline V gene are SGHRS and YFSETQ. The CDR3 runs to 15 residues. V was pared by 6 bases and J by 4 bases, with 11 bases of the junction left unmatched. DNA for the CDR3: TGCGCCAGCACCCGGGCGGGGGGAGTGGGAGAGACCCAGTACTTC. This codes for CASTRAGGVGETQYF.

This sequence joins TRBV9 and TRBJ2-3; maybe TRBD1 (6 bases). V was trimmed by 5 bases and J by 5 bases, leaving 9 bases between them. Per the germline V gene, CDR1 is SGDLS and CDR2 is YYNGEE. CDR3 length: 12 amino acids. CDR3 nucleotide sequence: TGTGCCAGCAGTGCAGGGGAAGATACGCAGTATTTT. Its protein product is CASSAGEDTQYF. The complete variable domain, with remaining parts taken from reference TRBV9 and TRBJ2-3, reads DSGVTQTPKHLITATGQRVTLRCSPRSGDLSVYWYQQSLDQGLQFLIQYYNGEERAKGNILERFSAQQFPDLHSELNLSSLELGDSALYFCASSAGEDTQYFGPGTRLTVL.

The chain has TRBV10-3 and TRBJ2-5; 9 bases are a match to TRBD2. Germline loops: CDR1 ENHRY, CDR2 SYGVKD. The CDR3 sequence is 13 residues long. V lost 10 bases, J lost 5 bases, and 8 bases stayed unmatched. This CDR3 reads CATIAGAGETQYF. The CDR3 DNA is TGTGCCACCATAGCGGGGGCAGGGGAGACCCAGTACTTC.

This chain joins TRBV2 and TRBJ2-6; perhaps TRBD2 as D (6 bases). The ends were cut back, 6 bases at V and 4 bases at J, with 16 bases in the middle. Germline CDR1 reads SNHLY; CDR2 reads FYNNEI. The CDR3 covers 16 residues. In DNA form, the CDR3 reads TGTGCCAGCAGCGAGGGACTGCTCCCCGGGGCCAACGTCCTGACTTTC. Encoded protein: CASSEGLLPGANVLTF.

The gene calls are TRBV5-6 and TRBJ1-1; D uncertain. Trimming took 3 bases from V and 10 from J, leaving 16 bases between them. Germline CDR1 and CDR2: SGHDT and YYEEEE. The CDR3 totals 13 residues. The CDR3 spells CASSSLNTDRAFF. Written as DNA, the CDR3 is TGTGCCAGCAGCTCATTAAATACAGACCGAGCTTTCTTT.

The chain carries TRBV5-6 and TRBJ2-7, with 9 bases that match TRBD2. This CDR3 has 14 amino acids. CDR1 and CDR2 (germline): SGHDT, YYEEEE. V was clipped by 4 bases and J by 2 bases; unmatched bases: 4. The CDR3 loop is CASSTAGGPYEQYF. In DNA, the CDR3 is TGTGCCAGCAGCACAGCGGGGGGCCCCTACGAGCAGTACTTC. The whole variable domain, remainder taken from reference TRBV5-6 and TRBJ2-7, is DAGVTQSPTHLIKTRGQQVTLRCSPKSGHDTVSWYQQALGQGPQFIFQYYEEEERQRGNFPDRFSGHQFPNYSSELNVNALLLGDSALYLCASSTAGGPYEQYFGPGTRLTVT.

V usage is TRBV9 and J usage is TRBJ1-1, with 8 positions matching TRBD1. The CDR3 spans 14 residues. V shed 3 bases and J 1 base; nucleotides not matched to a gene: 2. The germline CDR1 and CDR2 sequences are SGDLS and YYNGEE. This CDR3 reads CASSAGGGNTEAFF. As DNA, the CDR3 is TGTGCCAGCAGCGCAGGGGGCGGGAACACTGAAGCTTTCTTT. The whole variable domain, filled in from reference TRBV9 and TRBJ1-1, reads DSGVTQTPKHLITATGQRVTLRCSPRSGDLSVYWYQQSLDQGLQFLIQYYNGEERAKGNILERFSAQQFPDLHSELNLSSLELGDSALYFCASSAGGGNTEAFFGQGTRLTVV.

This clone was observed a few times. This chain joins TRBV4-3 and TRBJ1-5; D is possibly TRBD1 (5 bases). Trimming cost V 0 bases and J 4 bases, with 13 bases left between them. The CDR3 sequence is 16 residues long. Germline assignment: CDR1 LGHNA and CDR2 YSLEER. The chain's CDR3 is CASSQEISGGNQPQHF. In DNA form, the CDR3 reads TGCGCCAGCAGCCAAGAAATTTCTGGGGGGAATCAGCCCCAGCATTTT.

The chain uses TRBV19 and TRBJ2-1, with 7 bases fitting TRBD2. The V segment lost 4 bases and the J segment 7 bases; nucleotides outside the gene matches: 10. The CDR3 covers 15 residues. The germline gives CDR1 LNHDA, CDR2 SQIVND (reference sequence). The CDR3 sequence: CASSTQGGLWNEQFF. CDR3 bases: TGTGCCAGTAGTACGCAGGGAGGGCTGTGGAATGAGCAGTTCTTC.

The chain employs TRBV5-6 and TRBJ2-7, with TRBD2 matching 14 bases. With 0 bases clipped from V and 7 bases from J, the junction kept 6 bases outside the gene matches. The CDR3 sequence is 16 residues long. Germline values: CDR1 SGHDT, CDR2 YYEEEE. The CDR3 protein is CASSLGGLAGAGEQYF. In DNA form, the CDR3 reads TGTGCCAGCAGCTTGGGGGGACTAGCGGGGGCGGGGGAGCAGTACTTC.

V gene TRBV28 combines with J gene TRBJ1-4, with TRBD1 matching 9 bases. Trimming at V came to 5 bases and at J to 7 bases, leaving 17 bases not matched to a gene. This CDR3 spans 18 amino acids. CDR1 MDHEN and CDR2 SYDVKM come from the germline V gene. CDR3 sequence reads: CASSLNRQGDALGEKLFF. The CDR3 DNA sequence: TGTGCCAGCAGTCTAAACCGACAGGGGGATGCCCTAGGTGAAAAACTGTTTTTT.

The sample holds a few counts of this clone. V is TRBV19 and J is TRBJ2-5, with D perhaps TRBD1 (7 bases). V gave up 6 bases and J gave up 5 bases, with 16 bases separating them. The CDR3 contains 14 residues. Germline V gene lookup returns CDR1 LNHDA and CDR2 SQIVND (reference sequence). CDR3 nucleotides: TGTGCCAGTAGCCCGACAGGGAGGCGTGAGACCCAGTACTTC. Protein sequence: CASSPTGRRETQYF.

The DNA for the CDR3 is TGTGCCAGCAGCGTAGGAGGGGCGGGGGGCGGCCCCGAGCAGTTCTTC. Protein sequence: CASSVGGAGGGPEQFF. The V and J genes are TRBV9 and TRBJ2-1, with 8 bases lining up with TRBD2. This CDR3 spans 16 amino acids. With V trimmed by 0 bases and J by 10 bases, 12 bases remained unmatched. Germline V gene data show CDR1 as SGDLS and CDR2 as YYNGEE. The complete variable domain, with remaining parts taken from reference TRBV9 and TRBJ2-1, reads DSGVTQTPKHLITATGQRVTLRCSPRSGDLSVYWYQQSLDQGLQFLIQYYNGEERAKGNILERFSAQQFPDLHSELNLSSLELGDSALYFCASSVGGAGGGPEQFFGPGTRLTVL.

The rearrangement links TRBV4-3 to TRBJ2-5; TRBD1 matches 8 bases. The DNA end lines up better with TRBJ2-7; the J call may be wrong. The CDR3 contains 17 residues. The germline V gene has CDR1 LGHNA and CDR2 YSLEER. The CDR3 is CASSQARGTGTAYEQYF. The CDR3 DNA is TGCGCCAGCAGCCAGGCTAGGGGGACAGGAACAGCCTACGAGCAGTACTTC.

The chain links TRBV2 to TRBJ2-7; perhaps TRBD1 as D (6 bases). There are 17 residues in the CDR3. Germline V CDR1 and CDR2: SNHLY, FYNNEI. The germline V and J ends were trimmed by 5 bases and 0 bases, with 20 bases remaining between them. CDR3 amino acids: CASSSNLHDRNSYEQYF. CDR3 DNA sequence: TGTGCCAGCAGTTCGAATTTACACGACAGGAACTCCTACGAGCAGTACTTC. Variable domain in full (rest from reference TRBV2 and TRBJ2-7): EPEVTQTPSHQVTQMGQEVILRCVPISNHLYFYWYRQILGQKVEFLVSFYNNEISEKSEIFDDQFSVERPDGSNFTLKIRSTKLEDSAMYFCASSSNLHDRNSYEQYFGPGTRLTVT.

The rearrangement links TRBV28 to TRBJ1-1, with a possible D match to TRBD1 (5 bases). From germline, CDR1 is MDHEN and CDR2 SYDVKM. The V and J ends lost 6 bases and 2 bases respectively, with 16 bases between them. The CDR3 consists of 15 residues. CDR3 region: CASSSGGTVNTEAFF. The CDR3 bases are TGTGCCAGCAGCTCTGGGGGGACGGTAAACACTGAAGCTTTCTTT.

The chain combines TRBV18 with TRBJ1-1; D is perhaps TRBD1 (6 bases). This CDR3 comprises 16 residues. Trimming cost V 1 base and J 4 bases, with 16 bases left between them. CDR1 is KGHSH and CDR2 is LQKENI in the germline V gene. The CDR3 DNA is TGTGCCAGCTCACCACGGGTGCGAGGGGGTGTCACTGAAGCTTTCTTT. Residues: CASSPRVRGGVTEAFF.

The chain couples TRBV25-1 to TRBJ2-5; 8 bases match TRBD2. V was pared by 8 bases and J by 1 base, with 9 bases of the junction left unmatched. The CDR3 contains 15 residues. Germline-derived CDR1 and CDR2 are MGHDK and SYGVNS. CDR3: CASDPQRGGQETQYF. CDR3 DNA sequence: TGTGCCAGCGACCCCCAACGGGGGGGCCAAGAGACCCAGTACTTC.

This clone was seen only a few times. Here the CDR3 reads CASSPRPAQDDEQYF. The CDR3 coding sequence is TGTGCCAGCAGCCCCCGCCCGGCCCAGGATGACGAGCAGTACTTC. The chain couples TRBV5-4 to TRBJ2-7; no clear D. Germline V CDR1 and CDR2: SGHNT, YYREEE (reference sequence). The CDR3 totals 15 residues. Trimming stripped 4 bases from V and 5 bases from J, with 19 bases between. The full variable domain, rest sourced from reference TRBV5-4 and TRBJ2-7, is ETGVTQSPTHLIKTRGQQVTLRCSSQSGHNTVSWYQQALGQGPQFIFQYYREEENGRGNFPPRFSGLQFPNYSSELNVNALELDDSALYLCASSPRPAQDDEQYFGPGTRLTVT.

V usage is TRBV11-3 and J usage is TRBJ2-5; 11 bases align to TRBD2. Trimming took 4 bases from V and 5 from J; bases not matched to a gene: 3. The V gene's germline CDR1 is SGHNT and CDR2 YENEEA. The CDR3 sequence is 14 residues long. CDR3 in amino acids: CASSSRTSGETQYF. In nucleotides, the CDR3 is TGTGCCAGCAGCTCCCGGACTAGCGGGGAGACCCAGTACTTC.

The chain joins TRBV6-5 to TRBJ2-4, with 9 bases fitting TRBD1. J was trimmed by 6 bases and V by 5 bases; bases with no gene match: 5. CDR1 and CDR2 (germline): MNHEY, SVGAGI. There are 14 residues in the CDR3. The DNA of the CDR3 is TGTGCCAGCAGTCCGGACAGGGGAGTAAACATTCAGTACTTC. This sequence encodes CASSPDRGVNIQYF.